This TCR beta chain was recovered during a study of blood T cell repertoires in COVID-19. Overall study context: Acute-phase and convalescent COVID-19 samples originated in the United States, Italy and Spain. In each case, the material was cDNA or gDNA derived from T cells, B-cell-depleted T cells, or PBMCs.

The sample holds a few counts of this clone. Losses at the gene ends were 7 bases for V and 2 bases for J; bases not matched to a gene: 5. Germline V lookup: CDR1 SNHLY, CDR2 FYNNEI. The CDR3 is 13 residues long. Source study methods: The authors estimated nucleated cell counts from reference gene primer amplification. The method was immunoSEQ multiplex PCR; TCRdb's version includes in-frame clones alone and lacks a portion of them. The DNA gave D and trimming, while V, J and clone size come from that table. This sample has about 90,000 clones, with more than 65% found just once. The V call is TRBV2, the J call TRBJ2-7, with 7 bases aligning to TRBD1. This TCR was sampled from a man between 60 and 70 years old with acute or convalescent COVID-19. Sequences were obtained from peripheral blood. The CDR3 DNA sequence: TGTGCCAGCAACACAGGGGTCACCTACGAGCAGTACTTC. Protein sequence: CASNTGVTYEQYF.